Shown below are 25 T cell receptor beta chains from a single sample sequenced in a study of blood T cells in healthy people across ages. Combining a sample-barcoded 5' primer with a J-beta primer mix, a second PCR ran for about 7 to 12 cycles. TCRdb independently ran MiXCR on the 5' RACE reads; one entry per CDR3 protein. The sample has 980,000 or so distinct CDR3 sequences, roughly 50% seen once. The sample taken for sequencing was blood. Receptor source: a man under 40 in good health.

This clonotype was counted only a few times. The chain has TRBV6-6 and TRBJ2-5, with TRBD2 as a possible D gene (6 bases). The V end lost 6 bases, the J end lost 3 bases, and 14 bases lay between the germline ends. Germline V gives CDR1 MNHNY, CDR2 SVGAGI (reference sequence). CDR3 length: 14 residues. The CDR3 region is CASRAGRDEETQYF. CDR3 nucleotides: TGTGCCAGCAGGGCGGGAAGGGACGAAGAGACCCAGTACTTC.

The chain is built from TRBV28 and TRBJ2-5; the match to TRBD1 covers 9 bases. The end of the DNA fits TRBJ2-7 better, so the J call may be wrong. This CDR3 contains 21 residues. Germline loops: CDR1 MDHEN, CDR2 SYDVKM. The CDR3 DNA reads TGTGCCAGCAGTTTATCACTAGACAAAAAGGACAGGGGCGCAGCTCCCTACGAGCAGTACTTC. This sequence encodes CASSLSLDKKDRGAAPYEQYF.

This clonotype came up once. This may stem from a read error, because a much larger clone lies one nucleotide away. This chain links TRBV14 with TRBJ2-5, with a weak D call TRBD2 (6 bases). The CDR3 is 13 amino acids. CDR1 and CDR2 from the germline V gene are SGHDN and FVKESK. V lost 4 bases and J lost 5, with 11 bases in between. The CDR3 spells CASSRLARETQYF. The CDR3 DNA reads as TGTGCCAGCAGCCGCCTAGCGCGCGAGACCCAGTACTTC.

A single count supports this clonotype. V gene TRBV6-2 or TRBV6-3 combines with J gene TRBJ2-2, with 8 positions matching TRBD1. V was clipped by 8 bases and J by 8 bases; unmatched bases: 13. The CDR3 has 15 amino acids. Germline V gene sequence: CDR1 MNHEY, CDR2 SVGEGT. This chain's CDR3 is CASDPRDRMGGELFF. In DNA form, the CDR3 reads TGTGCCAGCGACCCCCGGGACAGGATGGGAGGGGAGCTGTTTTTT.

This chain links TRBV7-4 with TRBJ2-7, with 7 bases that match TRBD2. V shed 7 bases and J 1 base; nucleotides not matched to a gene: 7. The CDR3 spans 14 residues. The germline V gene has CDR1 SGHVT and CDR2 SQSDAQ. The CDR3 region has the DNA TGTGCCAGCACCTGGGGGGGTCCTTCCTACGAGCAGTACTTC. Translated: CASTWGGPSYEQYF.

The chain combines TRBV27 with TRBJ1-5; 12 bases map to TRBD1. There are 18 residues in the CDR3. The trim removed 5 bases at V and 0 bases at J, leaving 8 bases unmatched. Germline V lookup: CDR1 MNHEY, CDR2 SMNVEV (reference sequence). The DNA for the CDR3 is TGTGCCAGCAGTAAGGGACAGGGGGCACCCAATAGCAATCAGCCCCAGCATTTT. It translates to CASSKGQGAPNSNQPQHF.

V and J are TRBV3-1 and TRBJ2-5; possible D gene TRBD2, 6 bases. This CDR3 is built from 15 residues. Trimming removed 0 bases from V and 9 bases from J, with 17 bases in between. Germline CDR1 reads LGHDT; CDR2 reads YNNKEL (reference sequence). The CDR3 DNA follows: TGTGCCAGCAGCCAAGATCCGGCTAGCGCGTGGGCCCAGTACTTC. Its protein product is CASSQDPASAWAQYF.

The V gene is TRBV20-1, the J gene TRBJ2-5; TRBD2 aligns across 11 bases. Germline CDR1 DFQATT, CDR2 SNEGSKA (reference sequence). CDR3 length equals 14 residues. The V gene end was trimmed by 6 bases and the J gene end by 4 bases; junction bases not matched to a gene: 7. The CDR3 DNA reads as TGCAGTGCACCTGTAGCGGGGGGGCGAGAGACCCAGTACTTC. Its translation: CSAPVAGGRETQYF.

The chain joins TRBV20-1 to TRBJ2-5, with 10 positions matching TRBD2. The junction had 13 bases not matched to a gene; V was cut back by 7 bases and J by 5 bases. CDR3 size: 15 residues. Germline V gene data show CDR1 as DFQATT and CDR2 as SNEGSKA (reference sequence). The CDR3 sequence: CSVGNPGLAMETQYF. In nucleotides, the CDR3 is TGCAGTGTGGGCAACCCGGGACTAGCGATGGAGACCCAGTACTTC.

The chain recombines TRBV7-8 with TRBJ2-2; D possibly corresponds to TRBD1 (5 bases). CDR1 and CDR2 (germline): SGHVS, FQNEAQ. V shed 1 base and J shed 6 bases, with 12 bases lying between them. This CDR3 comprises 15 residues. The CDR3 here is CASSLGAGFAGELFF. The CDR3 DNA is TGTGCCAGCAGCTTAGGAGCAGGGTTTGCCGGGGAGCTGTTTTTT.

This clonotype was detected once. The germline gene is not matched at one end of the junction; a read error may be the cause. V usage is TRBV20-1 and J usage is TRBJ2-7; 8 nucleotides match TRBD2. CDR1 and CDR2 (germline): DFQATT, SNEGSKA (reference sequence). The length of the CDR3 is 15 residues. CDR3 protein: CSASWIGGRSNEQHF. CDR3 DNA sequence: TGCAGTGCTAGTTGGATTGGCGGGAGGAGCAATGAGCAGCACTTC.

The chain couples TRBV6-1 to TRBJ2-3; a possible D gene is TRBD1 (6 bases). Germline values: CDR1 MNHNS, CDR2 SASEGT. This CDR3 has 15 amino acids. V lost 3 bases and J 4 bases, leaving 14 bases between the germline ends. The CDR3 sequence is CASSDGQGRSDTQYF. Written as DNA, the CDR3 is TGTGCCAGCAGTGATGGGCAGGGGCGGTCAGATACGCAGTATTTT.

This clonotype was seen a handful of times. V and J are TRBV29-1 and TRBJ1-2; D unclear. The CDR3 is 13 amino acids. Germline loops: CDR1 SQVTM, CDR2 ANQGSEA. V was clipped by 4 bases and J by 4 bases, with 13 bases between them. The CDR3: CSVVPDGRYGYTF. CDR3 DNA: TGCAGCGTTGTCCCGGACGGCCGCTATGGCTACACCTTC.

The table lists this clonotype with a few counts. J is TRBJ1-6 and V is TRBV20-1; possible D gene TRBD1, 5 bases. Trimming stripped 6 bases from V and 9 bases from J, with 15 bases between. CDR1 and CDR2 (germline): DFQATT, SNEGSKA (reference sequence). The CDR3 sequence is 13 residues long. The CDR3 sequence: CSAPPGLSSPLHF. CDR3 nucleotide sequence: TGCAGTGCCCCGCCAGGGCTGAGTTCACCCCTCCACTTT.

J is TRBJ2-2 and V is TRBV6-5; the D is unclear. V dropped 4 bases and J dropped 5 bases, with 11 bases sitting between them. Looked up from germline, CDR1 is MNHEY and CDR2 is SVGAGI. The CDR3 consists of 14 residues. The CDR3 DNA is TGTGCCAGCAGTTTTTTCCTAGAGACCGGGGAGCTGTTTTTT. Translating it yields CASSFFLETGELFF.

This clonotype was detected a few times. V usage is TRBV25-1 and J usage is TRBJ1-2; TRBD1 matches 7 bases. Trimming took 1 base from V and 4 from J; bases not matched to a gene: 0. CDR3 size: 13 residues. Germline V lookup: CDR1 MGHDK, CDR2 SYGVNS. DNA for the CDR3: TGTGCCAGCAGTGAATCAGGGGGCTATGGCTACACCTTC. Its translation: CASSESGGYGYTF.

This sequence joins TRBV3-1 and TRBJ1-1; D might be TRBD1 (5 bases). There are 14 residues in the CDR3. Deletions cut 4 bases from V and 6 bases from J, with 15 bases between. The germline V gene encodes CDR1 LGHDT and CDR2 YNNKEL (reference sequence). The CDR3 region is CASSPQLGGAEAFF. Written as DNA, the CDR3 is TGTGCCAGCAGCCCCCAACTGGGAGGGGCTGAAGCTTTCTTT.

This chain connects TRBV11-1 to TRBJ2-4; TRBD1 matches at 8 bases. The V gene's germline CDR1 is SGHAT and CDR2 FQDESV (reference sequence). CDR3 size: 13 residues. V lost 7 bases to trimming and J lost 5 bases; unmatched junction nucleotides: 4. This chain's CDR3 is CASTPGQENIQYF. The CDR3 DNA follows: TGTGCCAGCACGCCGGGACAGGAAAACATTCAGTACTTC.

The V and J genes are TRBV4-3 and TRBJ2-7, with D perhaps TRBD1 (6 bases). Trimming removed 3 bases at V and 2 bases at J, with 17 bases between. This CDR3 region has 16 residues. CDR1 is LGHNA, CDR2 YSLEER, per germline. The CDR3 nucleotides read TGCGCCAGCAGCCAGAGCCTACAGGGTCCTACCTACGAGCAGTACTTC. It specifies CASSQSLQGPTYEQYF.

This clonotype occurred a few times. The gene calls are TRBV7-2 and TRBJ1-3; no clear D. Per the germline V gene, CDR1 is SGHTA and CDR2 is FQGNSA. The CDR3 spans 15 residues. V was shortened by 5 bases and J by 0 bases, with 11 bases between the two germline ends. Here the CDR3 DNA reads TGTGCCAGCAGCCCTGGGTCCACCTCTGGAAACACCATATATTTT. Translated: CASSPGSTSGNTIYF. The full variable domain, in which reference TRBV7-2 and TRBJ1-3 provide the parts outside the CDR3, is GAGVSQSPSNKVTEKGKDVELRCDPISGHTALYWYRQSLGQGLEFLIYFQGNSAPDKSGLPSDRFSAERTGGSVSTLTIQRTQQEDSAVYLCASSPGSTSGNTIYFGEGSWLTVV.

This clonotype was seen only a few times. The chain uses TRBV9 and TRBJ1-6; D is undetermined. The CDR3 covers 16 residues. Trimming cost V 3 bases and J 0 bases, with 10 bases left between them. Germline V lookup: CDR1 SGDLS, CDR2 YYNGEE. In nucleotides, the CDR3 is TGTGCCAGCAGCGCTGTCTCCAGCTCCTATAATTCACCCCTCCACTTT. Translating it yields CASSAVSSSYNSPLHF.

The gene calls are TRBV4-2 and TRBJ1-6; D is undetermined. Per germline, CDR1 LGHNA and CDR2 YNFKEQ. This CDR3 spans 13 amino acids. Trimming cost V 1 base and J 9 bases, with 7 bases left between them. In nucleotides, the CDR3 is TGTGCCAGCAGCCAAGCCCAGGCTTCACCCCTCCACTTT. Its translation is CASSQAQASPLHF.

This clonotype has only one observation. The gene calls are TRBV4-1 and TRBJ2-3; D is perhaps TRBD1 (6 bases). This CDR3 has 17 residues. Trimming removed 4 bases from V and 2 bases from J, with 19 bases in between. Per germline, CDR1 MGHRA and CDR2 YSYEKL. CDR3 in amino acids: CASSRGTRTQSTDTQYF. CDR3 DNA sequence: TGCGCCAGCAGCCGGGGGACACGGACGCAATCCACAGATACGCAGTATTTT.

This CDR3 reads CSASLSAGGPQETQYF. CDR3 DNA sequence: TGCAGTGCTAGCCTTAGCGCGGGGGGGCCTCAAGAGACCCAGTACTTC. V and J are TRBV20-1 and TRBJ2-5; the match to TRBD2 covers 9 bases. In germline, CDR1 is DFQATT, CDR2 SNEGSKA (reference sequence). The CDR3 has 16 residues. V lost 3 bases to trimming and J lost 2 bases; unmatched junction nucleotides: 10.

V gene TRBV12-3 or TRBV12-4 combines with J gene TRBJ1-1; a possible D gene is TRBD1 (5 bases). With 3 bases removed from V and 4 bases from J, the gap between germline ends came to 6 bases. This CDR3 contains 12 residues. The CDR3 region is CASSFGTTEAFF. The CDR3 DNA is TGTGCCAGCAGTTTCGGGACCACTGAAGCTTTCTTT.